These T cell receptor beta chains were read from a single sample in a study of chemoradiotherapy in HPV16-positive cancers. Profiling relied on immunoSEQ multiplex PCR, and the TCRdb table lists in-frame clones only, not all of them. The sample consists of about 9,200 clones, 78% of them appearing once. The sample was gathered from a patient who underwent chemoradiotherapy. The receptors come from a human donor with HPV-associated anogenital cancer. Both conserved end residues are part of each CDR3. D genes are given only for firm matches. Not all rows give a size; the values are once, few, many and, for expanded clones, a class.

v_gene	j_gene	d_gene	abundance	CDR3aa
TRBV6-6	TRBJ1-5	TRBD1	NA	CASTTGTGGPFQPQHF
TRBV27	TRBJ2-3	TRBD2	NA	CASSLDGLAGSTDTQYF
TRBV7-9	TRBJ2-3	NA	NA	CASSLGQATDTQYF
TRBV27	TRBJ1-3	NA	NA	CASSLGGYGNTIYF
TRBV6-1	TRBJ1-5	NA	few	CASSARVDQPQHF
TRBV4-2	TRBJ1-3	TRBD1	NA	CASSQGTPGQGASGNTIYF
TRBV6-1	TRBJ1-1	NA	NA	CASSELGYRAFF
TRBV19	TRBJ1-2	NA	NA	CASSTWTGGYGYTF
TRBV28	TRBJ1-1	NA	NA	CASSPPLTLNTEAFF
TRBV7-8	TRBJ1-1	TRBD1	few	CASSWTGNTEAFF
TRBV11-3	TRBJ1-1	NA	few	CASSDRGYTEAFF
TRBV2	TRBJ1-3	TRBD1	few	CASSEAGQGIRGNTIYF
TRBV10-2	TRBJ2-2	TRBD1	NA	CASQQGPNTGELFF
TRBV11-2	TRBJ2-5	NA	NA	CASSLYEGRQETQYF
TRBV11-2	TRBJ1-3	NA	NA	CASSLKPVYPGNTIYF
TRBV2	TRBJ1-1	NA	NA	CASLRWSMNTEAFF
TRBV16	TRBJ2-7	NA	once	CASSQFAHPYEQYF
TRBV5-6	TRBJ1-4	TRBD1	NA	CASSVRQGELNEKLFF
TRBV18	TRBJ2-5	NA	NA	CASSSGYQETQYF
TRBV5-1	TRBJ2-2	TRBD2	NA	CASSLGLAGNTGELFF
TRBV7-9	TRBJ2-3	NA	NA	CASSLDSGIYTDTQYF
TRBV5-1	TRBJ1-6	NA	NA	CASRPDTYNSPLHF
TRBV5-4	TRBJ1-1	NA	NA	CASSNPRGSNTEAFF
TRBV7-2	TRBJ1-6	TRBD1	NA	CASSAGQGITSPLHF
TRBV6-1	TRBJ1-2	NA	NA	CASTRLTGQTGGYTF
TRBV28	TRBJ1-2	NA	NA	CASSLLGGSGYTF
TRBV5-1	TRBJ2-3	TRBD1	NA	CASSTTRQGEDTQYF
TRBV29-1	TRBJ2-5	NA	NA	CSVRDPGETQYF
TRBV6-1	TRBJ2-7	NA	NA	CASSEGTARYHEQYF
TRBV5-1	TRBJ2-7	TRBD2	NA	CASSPGGVSYEQYF
TRBV5-4	TRBJ2-7	NA	once	CASSSGLTGEQYF
TRBV7-8	TRBJ1-2	NA	NA	CASSLSGNLNYGYTF
TRBV6-1	TRBJ2-7	NA	NA	CASSAGQSYEQYF